One sample yielded the 23 T cell receptor beta chains listed below, sequenced in a study of Ad26.COV2.S vaccination and SARS-CoV-2 variants. The data were produced by immunoSEQ multiplex PCR, yet TCRdb's version contains in-frame clones alone and is incomplete. The sample lists approximately 280,000 clones; around 87% were seen once. Noted treatment: some 19 received Ad26.COV2.S at low or high dose, single or two shots; about 5 received placebo; per-sample allocation not given. Specimen acquisition occurred on day 63 following the initial vaccine or placebo injection. Sample: peripheral blood, taken in a trial of Ad26.COV2.S vaccine versus placebo. All receptors derive from a person between 18 and 65 years old who received the Ad26.COV2.S COVID-19 vaccine or a placebo.

This sequence joins TRBV2 and TRBJ1-5; 7 bases are shared with TRBD1. V dropped 4 bases and J dropped 4; count of bases not matched to a gene: 10. CDR1 is SNHLY and CDR2 is FYNNEI in the germline V gene. There are 16 residues in the CDR3. CDR3 nucleotides: TGTGCCAGCAGTGTTGGAAGGGGGCGCGGGAATCAGCCCCAGCATTTT. Translating it yields CASSVGRGRGNQPQHF.

The sample holds one count of this clone. The DNA of the CDR3 is TGCGCCAGCGGCTCCGGGACGACCCCGTCTGGAAACACCATATATTTT. Amino acid sequence: CASGSGTTPSGNTIYF. The rearrangement uses TRBV23-1 and TRBJ1-3; maybe TRBD1 (5 bases). TRBV23-1 is an ORF, with its function uncertain. Trimming removed 8 bases from V and 1 base from J, with 18 bases in between. The CDR3 contains 16 residues.

The rearrangement uses TRBV28 and TRBJ1-1, with D perhaps matching TRBD1 (5 bases). Between the trimmed V and J ends, which lost 4 bases and 1 base, there was a span of 7 bases. The germline gives CDR1 MDHEN, CDR2 SYDVKM. The CDR3 extends over 13 amino acids. CDR3 nucleotide sequence: TGTGCCAGCAGTTATGGACAGAACACTGAAGCTTTCTTT. Translated: CASSYGQNTEAFF.

The rearrangement joins TRBV27 to TRBJ1-5; 9 nucleotides line up with TRBD1. Germline assignment: CDR1 MNHEY and CDR2 SMNVEV (reference sequence). CDR3 length equals 15 residues. The J segment lost 7 bases and the V segment lost 6 bases, leaving 10 bases of the junction unmatched. The DNA of the CDR3 is TGTGCCAGCAGAGAGGGGGGACAGGGCTCGCAGCCCCAGCATTTT. Protein product: CASREGGQGSQPQHF.

The chain uses TRBV27 and TRBJ1-5; possibly TRBD1 for D (6 bases). V shed 5 bases and J shed 6 bases, with 20 bases lying between them. This CDR3 has 16 residues. Germline lookup yields CDR1 MNHEY and CDR2 SMNVEV (reference sequence). CDR3 coding DNA: TGTGCCAGCAGTCTCCGTCCAGGGGAAAGCGGTCAGCCCCAGCATTTT. It encodes CASSLRPGESGQPQHF.

V and J are TRBV7-2 and TRBJ1-1, with D possibly TRBD1 on 6 matching bases. With 5 bases removed from V and 1 base from J, the gap between germline ends came to 17 bases. CDR1 and CDR2 from the germline V gene are SGHTA and FQGNSA. The CDR3 sequence is 16 residues long. CDR3 amino acids: CASSQGTIRGNTEAFF. CDR3 in DNA: TGTGCCAGCAGCCAGGGGACGATCAGGGGGAACACTGAAGCTTTCTTT.

J is TRBJ2-1 and V is TRBV20-1, with 10 bases aligning to TRBD2. V gave up 3 bases and J gave up 8 bases; unmatched junction bases: 13. Germline V CDR1 and CDR2: DFQATT, SNEGSKA (reference sequence). The CDR3 runs 16 residues. The CDR3 loop reads CSASTWGSGRGYEQFF. Written as DNA, the CDR3 is TGCAGTGCTAGTACCTGGGGGAGCGGGAGGGGGTATGAGCAGTTCTTC.

In DNA, the CDR3 is TGTGCCAGCAGCCTCCCTAAGGTGGGGGAGATGGGAACTGAAGCTTTCTTT. Translated, it gives CASSLPKVGEMGTEAFF. This chain uses TRBV13 with TRBJ1-1; weak D call: TRBD1 (5 bases). This CDR3 comprises 17 residues. V gave up 5 bases and J gave up 5 bases, with 24 bases separating them. Germline V gives CDR1 PRHDT, CDR2 FYEKMQ (reference sequence).

The V gene is TRBV29-1, the J gene TRBJ2-1; TRBD2 might be the D (6 bases). V shed 7 bases and J shed 9 bases, with 10 bases lying between them. From germline, CDR1 is SQVTM and CDR2 ANQGSEA. This CDR3 contains 10 residues. The CDR3 reads CSAARGEQFF. The DNA for the CDR3 is TGCAGCGCTGCGCGGGGTGAGCAGTTCTTC.

The chain links TRBV3-1 (or the pseudogene TRBV3-2) to TRBJ1-2, with D hard to call. Trimming shortened V by 3 bases and J by 0 bases, and 11 bases separated the two germline ends. Germline V gives CDR1 LGHDT, CDR2 YNNKEL (reference sequence). The CDR3 sequence is 15 residues long. In DNA form, the CDR3 reads TGTGCCAGCAGCCACCAAGGCAGGTCTAACTATGGCTACACCTTC. Its protein is CASSHQGRSNYGYTF.

The rearrangement joins TRBV7-9 to TRBJ2-4; the match to TRBD2 covers 7 bases. The CDR3 length is 17 residues. The V segment lost 1 base and the J segment 3 bases; nucleotides outside the gene matches: 9. CDR1 is SEHNR, CDR2 FQNEAQ, per germline (reference sequence). CDR3 sequence (DNA): TGTGCCAGCAGCTTAGGCCCCGGGGAGGGTGGCAAAAACATTCAGTACTTC. It codes for CASSLGPGEGGKNIQYF.

The chain has TRBV9 and TRBJ2-1; TRBD2 aligns across 9 bases. V shed 0 bases and J 8 bases; nucleotides not matched to a gene: 3. There are 14 residues in the CDR3. The germline CDR1 and CDR2 sequences are SGDLS and YYNGEE. CDR3 protein: CASSVGGGADEQFF. The CDR3 DNA is TGTGCCAGCAGCGTAGGCGGGGGGGCCGATGAGCAGTTCTTC.

This chain links TRBV5-1 with TRBJ1-2; 7 positions match TRBD1. The CDR3 totals 15 residues. Germline assignment: CDR1 SGHRS and CDR2 YFSETQ. The V and J ends lost 5 bases and 0 bases, in that order; junction bases with no gene match: 7. This chain's CDR3 is CASRENRGSNYGYTF. The CDR3 DNA reads TGCGCCAGCAGGGAAAACAGGGGCTCTAACTATGGCTACACCTTC.

The J gene is TRBJ2-3, the V gene TRBV3-1 (or the pseudogene TRBV3-2); 8 nucleotides align to TRBD2. The CDR3 runs 15 residues. Unmatched junction bases numbered 10, after V lost 7 bases and J lost 4 bases. Germline V lookup: CDR1 LGHDT, CDR2 YNNKEL (reference sequence). CDR3 protein: CASNPTGGRADTQYF. CDR3 bases: TGTGCCAGCAATCCGACGGGGGGGAGGGCAGATACGCAGTATTTT.

V gene TRBV12-3 or TRBV12-4 combines with J gene TRBJ1-3; D unresolved. CDR3 length: 13 residues. V lost 3 bases and J 3 bases, leaving 6 bases between the germline ends. CDR3 amino acids: CASSFANGNTIYF. For the CDR3, the DNA is TGTGCCAGCAGTTTTGCGAATGGAAACACCATATATTTT.

The V gene is TRBV5-5, the J gene TRBJ2-3; 10 bases are a match to TRBD1. Germline-derived CDR1 and CDR2 are SGHKS and YYEKEE (reference sequence). J gave up 5 bases and V 10 bases, and 4 bases lay outside the gene matches. This CDR3 contains 12 residues. CDR3 coding DNA: TGTGCCGGGGGACAGGGGATAGATACGCAGTATTTT. It is translated as CAGGQGIDTQYF.

The CDR3 nucleotides are TGTGCCATCAGTGCGGCGGATAGACAGGGATCCTACGAGCAGTACTTC. It encodes CAISAADRQGSYEQYF. The rearrangement joins TRBV10-3 to TRBJ2-7, with TRBD1 identical over 7 bases. The V and J ends lost 4 bases and 1 base, in that order; junction bases with no gene match: 10. The CDR3 totals 16 residues. Germline V gene sequence: CDR1 ENHRY, CDR2 SYGVKD.

The V gene is TRBV5-1, the J gene TRBJ1-6; D possibly corresponds to TRBD1 (6 bases). V lost 2 bases to trimming and J lost 7 bases, with 10 bases between them. This CDR3 contains 14 residues. The germline V gene has CDR1 SGHRS and CDR2 YFSETQ. In nucleotides, the CDR3 is TGCGCCAGCAGCTTAGGGGGGGCCAATTCACCCCTCCACTTT. This codes for CASSLGGANSPLHF.

The chain joins TRBV5-4 to TRBJ2-2, with 8 bases lining up with TRBD2. V lost 4 bases, J lost 1 base, and 3 bases stayed unmatched. The CDR3 runs 15 residues. CDR1 and CDR2 (germline): SGHNT, YYREEE (reference sequence). CDR3 sequence: CASSQAGGNTGELFF. The DNA of the CDR3 is TGTGCCAGCAGCCAGGCGGGGGGGAACACCGGGGAGCTGTTTTTT.

The chain links TRBV12-3 or TRBV12-4 to TRBJ1-2; 8 nucleotides line up with TRBD1. This CDR3 contains 13 residues. After removal of 5 bases from V and 7 bases from J, the junction contained 6 bases not matched to a gene. Written as DNA, the CDR3 is TGTGCCAGCAGTAAGGACAGGGCAGCTGGCTACACCTTC. Amino acid sequence: CASSKDRAAGYTF.

This clone was detected only a few times. The same CDR3 is also encoded by other DNA sequences in this sample. CDR3 DNA sequence: TGTGCCAGCTCACCCGAGATGAACACTGAAGCTTTCTTT. Translating it yields CASSPEMNTEAFF. The chain links TRBV18 to TRBJ1-1; D remains unclear. With 3 bases removed from V and 0 bases from J, the gap between germline ends came to 5 bases. The CDR3 loop spans 13 amino acids. Germline assignment: CDR1 KGHSH and CDR2 LQKENI.

Regarding this clone: This CDR3 is also generated by other DNA sequences in the sample. The rearrangement joins TRBV5-5 to TRBJ1-3, with D hard to call. Germline V CDR1 and CDR2: SGHKS, YYEKEE (reference sequence). The germline V and J ends were trimmed by 0 bases and 2 bases, with 3 bases remaining between them. The CDR3 extends over 13 amino acids. CDR3 DNA sequence: TGTGCCAGCAGCTTGGATCCTGGAAACACCATATATTTT. Translating gives CASSLDPGNTIYF.

The J gene is TRBJ1-4, the V gene TRBV19; D ambiguous. CDR1 and CDR2 (germline): LNHDA, SQIVND (reference sequence). V lost 7 bases to trimming and J lost 4 bases, with 13 bases between them. The CDR3 is made up of 14 amino acids. This chain's CDR3 is CASNLGRINEKLFF. For the CDR3, the DNA is TGTGCCAGTAACTTGGGAAGGATTAATGAAAAACTGTTTTTT.